Sequencing of this T cell receptor beta chain was carried out in a study of tumor and adjacent non-tumor tissue in lung cancer. Study context: Samples averaged approximately 4.2 million productive TCRbeta reads each.

RNA was extracted from bulk tissue without any cell sorting. Between August and November 2014, newly diagnosed, chemotherapy-naive lung cancer patients underwent thoracic surgery in China. This clonotype was counted ten times or more. Its antigen is still unknown. The study, taken as a whole, reports: Compared with tumor, normal lung showed significantly lower TCR diversity. In normal lung, the top 100 clones were significantly more dominant than in tumor.

TCRbeta libraries were built with three rounds of nested PCR, modified from ARM-PCR. TCRdb redid the calling of the multiplex PCR reads with MiXCR, one entry per CDR3 protein. The sample consists of around 74,000 distinct CDR3 sequences, around 70% of them appearing once. Losses at the gene ends were 0 bases for V and 3 bases for J; bases not matched to a gene: 20. The CDR3 totals 19 residues. Germline assignment: CDR1 DFQATT and CDR2 SNEGSKA (reference sequence). The clonotype originates from a woman aged 70-85 years with non-small cell lung cancer. Sequenced: lung tumor tissue. The rearrangement uses TRBV20-1 and TRBJ2-7; 7 positions agree with TRBD1. CDR3 protein: CSARERAGTGARLGYEQYF. As DNA, the CDR3 is TGCAGTGCTAGAGAGCGGGCCGGTACAGGGGCACGCTTGGGCTACGAGCAGTACTTC.